Following are 27 T cell receptor beta chains from one sample sequenced in a study of spatial heterogeneity in lung cancer. The time point is: sample taken at primary tumor resection. Sequencing of whole RNA from tumor, nontumor lung or frozen PBMC involved no sorting. TCRdb re-derived calls from the 5' RACE reads in MiXCR, one entry per CDR3 protein. Seen here are 6,000 to 8,000 distinct CDR3 sequences, roughly 19% observed once, and the top ten hold 15% to 20%. The sequences come from PBMCs, collected at surgery. Receptors originate from a female donor with early-stage non-small cell lung cancer.

This rearrangement joins TRBV20-1 to TRBJ1-4, with D maybe TRBD1 (5 bases). CDR1 is DFQATT, CDR2 SNEGSKA, per germline (reference sequence). This CDR3 is built from 14 residues. The germline V and J ends were trimmed by 5 bases and 2 bases, with 12 bases remaining between them. CDR3 protein: CSAPTGGTNEKLFF. Written as DNA, the CDR3 is TGCAGTGCTCCAACGGGGGGTACTAATGAAAAACTGTTTTTT.

Relative to its sample, this clonotype is medium-sized. The V and J genes are TRBV7-3 and TRBJ2-2; D not resolved. This CDR3 is built from 15 residues. Trimming cost V 5 bases and J 5 bases, with 15 bases left between them. The germline V gene has CDR1 SGHTA and CDR2 FQGTGA. CDR3: CASSPLGGQTGELFF. The DNA of the CDR3 is TGTGCCAGCAGCCCTTTGGGTGGCCAGACCGGGGAGCTGTTTTTT.

This clonotype is categorized as medium-sized. This chain uses TRBV3-1 with TRBJ1-1, with D possibly TRBD1 on 5 matching bases. V dropped 2 bases and J dropped 6 bases, with 10 bases sitting between them. Germline-derived CDR1 and CDR2 are LGHDT and YNNKEL (reference sequence). The CDR3 has 13 residues. CDR3 loop: CASSQFREAEAFF. CDR3 bases: TGTGCCAGCAGCCAATTCAGGGAGGCTGAAGCTTTCTTT.

This chain uses TRBV3-1 with TRBJ2-1; D gene ambiguous. V lost 0 bases and J 5 bases, leaving 14 bases between the germline ends. This CDR3 has 16 residues. The germline CDR1 and CDR2 sequences are LGHDT and YNNKEL (reference sequence). The CDR3 spells CASSQDRGLWHNEQFF. CDR3 DNA sequence: TGTGCCAGCAGCCAAGATCGAGGATTATGGCACAATGAGCAGTTCTTC.

This clonotype was counted a few times. The chain carries TRBV29-1 and TRBJ2-3, with 15 bases identical to TRBD2. After removal of 8 bases from V and 7 bases from J, the junction contained 7 bases not matched to a gene. The CDR3 extends over 14 amino acids. The germline gives CDR1 SQVTM, CDR2 ANQGSEA. The CDR3 sequence: CSSHGTSGGNTQYF. The CDR3, as DNA: TGCAGCTCACACGGGACTAGCGGGGGGAATACGCAGTATTTT.

The V and J genes are TRBV5-1 and TRBJ2-4, with TRBD1 matching over 8 bases. CDR3 size: 15 residues. Germline-derived CDR1 and CDR2 are SGHRS and YFSETQ. V dropped 1 base and J dropped 5; count of bases not matched to a gene: 5. CDR3 sequence (DNA): TGCGCCAGCAGCTTGTCAGGGGGCGCCCAAAACATTCAGTACTTC. This translates into CASSLSGGAQNIQYF.

This clonotype ranks as medium-sized. The chain couples TRBV20-1 to TRBJ2-2, with D uncertain. CDR3 size: 14 residues. V shed 3 bases and J shed 4 bases, with 12 bases lying between them. Per germline, CDR1 DFQATT and CDR2 SNEGSKA (reference sequence). Here the CDR3 DNA reads TGCAGTGCTAGTTTTACTCAAGGCACCGGGGAGCTGTTTTTT. Translation gives CSASFTQGTGELFF.

There are a few counts of this clonotype. This chain uses TRBV20-1 with TRBJ2-7; 7 bases fit TRBD2. CDR3 length: 13 residues. V shed 3 bases and J 4 bases; nucleotides not matched to a gene: 6. Germline V gene lookup returns CDR1 DFQATT and CDR2 SNEGSKA (reference sequence). CDR3 amino acids: CSARWLADYEQYF. For the CDR3, the DNA is TGCAGTGCTAGGTGGCTAGCGGATTACGAGCAGTACTTC.

This clonotype was detected ten times or more. The chain joins TRBV3-1 to TRBJ2-3; the match to TRBD2 covers 8 bases. Germline loops: CDR1 LGHDT, CDR2 YNNKEL (reference sequence). V trimming: 3 bases; J trimming: 3 bases; junction bases outside the gene matches: 5. The CDR3 is made up of 15 amino acids. CDR3 in DNA: TGTGCCAGCAGCCAGTGGACTAGCAGAACAGATACGCAGTATTTT. Translated, it gives CASSQWTSRTDTQYF.

This clonotype is deemed medium-sized (0.01 to 0.1%). V gene TRBV29-1 combines with J gene TRBJ1-2, with TRBD1 matching 7 bases. The CDR3 length is 16 residues. The ends lost 4 bases at V and 4 bases at J; junction bases unmatched: 15. From germline, CDR1 is SQVTM and CDR2 ANQGSEA. CDR3 sequence reads: CSVANLNRGHSYGYTF. CDR3 sequence (DNA): TGCAGCGTTGCGAATCTAAACAGGGGTCACTCCTATGGCTACACCTTC.

This clonotype is labeled medium-sized. V usage is TRBV19 and J usage is TRBJ1-1; perhaps TRBD1 as D (6 bases). Trimming shortened V by 10 bases and J by 1 base, and 16 bases separated the two germline ends. The length of the CDR3 is 14 residues. Per the germline V gene, CDR1 is LNHDA and CDR2 is SQIVND (reference sequence). The CDR3 DNA follows: TGTGCCACGTTCTCCAGGACAGAGAACACTGAAGCTTTCTTT. Translated, it gives CATFSRTENTEAFF.

By its share, this clonotype is medium-sized. The chain recombines TRBV7-9 with TRBJ2-1; D is unresolved. The CDR3 runs to 15 residues. With 5 bases removed from V and 0 bases from J, the gap between germline ends came to 11 bases. Germline values: CDR1 SEHNR, CDR2 FQNEAQ (reference sequence). The CDR3 spells CASSPDVSSYNEQFF. For the CDR3, the DNA is TGTGCCAGCAGCCCGGACGTCAGCTCCTACAATGAGCAGTTCTTC.

This chain joins TRBV9 and TRBJ1-3; D is perhaps TRBD1 (5 bases). Germline V CDR1 and CDR2: SGDLS, YYNGEE. The CDR3 has 15 residues. The V and J ends lost 0 bases and 4 bases respectively, with 11 bases between them. CDR3 in DNA: TGTGCCAGCAGCGTAGAGGGGATCACAGGAAACACCATATATTTT. Encoded protein: CASSVEGITGNTIYF. Drawing the rest from reference TRBV9 and TRBJ1-3, the complete variable domain is DSGVTQTPKHLITATGQRVTLRCSPRSGDLSVYWYQQSLDQGLQFLIQYYNGEERAKGNILERFSAQQFPDLHSELNLSSLELGDSALYFCASSVEGITGNTIYFGEGSWLTVV.

The sample holds many counts of this clonotype. This chain links TRBV9 with TRBJ2-5, with D tentatively TRBD2 (5 bases). The CDR3 has 13 residues. CDR1 and CDR2 (germline): SGDLS, YYNGEE. V dropped 0 bases and J dropped 3 bases, with 6 bases sitting between them. CDR3 loop: CASSVDGKETQYF. The CDR3 DNA follows: TGTGCCAGCAGCGTAGACGGGAAAGAGACCCAGTACTTC.

This clonotype came up many times. The V call is TRBV19, the J call TRBJ1-2; D remains unclear. Germline V lookup: CDR1 LNHDA, CDR2 SQIVND (reference sequence). Deletions cut 3 bases from V and 8 bases from J, with 13 bases between. CDR3 size: 13 residues. CDR3 in DNA: TGTGCCAGTAGTATTCCACCAGGTGGGGGCTACACCTTC. It encodes CASSIPPGGGYTF.

This clonotype is large within its sample. This sequence joins TRBV4-1 and TRBJ1-5, with D hard to call. Between the trimmed V and J ends, which lost 1 base and 4 bases, there was a span of 5 bases. This CDR3 contains 13 residues. In germline, CDR1 is MGHRA, CDR2 YSYEKL. As DNA, the CDR3 is TGCGCCAGCAGCCAAGTTCGTAATCAGCCCCAGCATTTT. This gives the protein CASSQVRNQPQHF.

This clonotype qualifies as medium-sized. The chain is built from TRBV5-6 and TRBJ2-1; D is unclear. Trimming removed 6 bases at V and 9 bases at J, with 16 bases between. The CDR3 is 13 residues long. Germline CDR1 is SGHDT and CDR2 is YYEEEE. The CDR3 sequence: CASTGRVWSEQFF. The CDR3, as DNA: TGTGCCAGCACCGGAAGGGTCTGGAGTGAGCAGTTCTTC.

This clonotype is judged medium-sized. The chain combines TRBV6-6 with TRBJ2-2; 7 bases fit TRBD2. Germline loops: CDR1 MNHNY, CDR2 SVGAGI (reference sequence). Trimming took 8 bases from V and 5 from J; bases not matched to a gene: 11. The length of the CDR3 is 15 residues. The chain's CDR3 is CASSRTGRGTGELFF. Written as DNA, the CDR3 is TGTGCCAGCTCCAGGACTGGGCGGGGGACCGGGGAGCTGTTTTTT.

Relative to its sample, this clonotype is medium-sized. The chain has TRBV20-1 and TRBJ2-3; D is undetermined. The CDR3 runs 11 residues. V lost 4 bases and J 7 bases, leaving 9 bases between the germline ends. The germline V gene has CDR1 DFQATT and CDR2 SNEGSKA (reference sequence). Here the CDR3 reads CSATWSNTQYF. CDR3 DNA sequence: TGCAGTGCTACTTGGTCGAATACGCAGTATTTT.

This clonotype appeared once. The rearrangement joins TRBV12-3 or TRBV12-4 to TRBJ1-2; possible D gene TRBD1, 5 bases. V was clipped by 5 bases and J by 4 bases, with 14 bases between them. The length of the CDR3 is 14 residues. CDR3 coding DNA: TGTGCCAGCAGTACGCAAGGGACGACCTATGGCTACACCTTC. As protein: CASSTQGTTYGYTF.

This clonotype was counted ten times or more. The V gene is TRBV9, the J gene TRBJ2-1; perhaps TRBD2 as D (5 bases). This CDR3 is 12 amino acids long. Trimming took off 4 bases at V and 9 bases at J, with 11 bases between the two ends. Germline V lookup: CDR1 SGDLS, CDR2 YYNGEE. The CDR3 DNA follows: TGTGCCAGCAGCCATCCGAGGGTTGAGCAGTTCTTC. Translated: CASSHPRVEQFF.

In this sample, this clonotype is medium-sized (0.01 to 0.1%). The chain links TRBV5-1 to TRBJ2-6, with 8 bases lining up with TRBD1. This CDR3 region has 19 residues. CDR1 and CDR2 (germline): SGHRS, YFSETQ. V shed 2 bases, J shed 0 bases, and the junction held 10 bases outside the gene matches. The CDR3 DNA reads as TGCGCCAGCAGCTTAGCACCGGGACAGGCCCGCTCTGGGGCCAACGTCCTGACTTTC. Amino acids: CASSLAPGQARSGANVLTF.

This clonotype occurred many times. This sequence joins TRBV7-9 and TRBJ2-4, with D possibly TRBD1 on 6 matching bases. V lost 5 bases and J lost 9, with 17 bases in between. CDR3 length equals 14 residues. Germline lookup yields CDR1 SEHNR and CDR2 FQNEAQ (reference sequence). CDR3 coding DNA: TGTGCCAGCAGCCCCACAGGGTCTTTTGGCATTCAGTACTTC. Protein: CASSPTGSFGIQYF.

This clonotype was found many times. The V call is TRBV27, the J call TRBJ2-1; 10 bases match TRBD2. CDR1 is MNHEY and CDR2 is SMNVEV in the germline V gene (reference sequence). The V segment lost 2 bases and the J segment 5 bases; nucleotides outside the gene matches: 3. This CDR3 is 15 amino acids long. In DNA form, the CDR3 reads TGTGCCAGCAGTTTAGGACTAGCGGTCCACAATGAGCAGTTCTTC. Encoded protein: CASSLGLAVHNEQFF.

This clonotype counts as medium-sized (0.01 to 0.1%). CDR3 nucleotide sequence: TGTGCCAGCAGTTTAAATCAGGACGGGAACACTGAAGCTTTCTTT. Encoded protein: CASSLNQDGNTEAFF. V usage is TRBV28 and J usage is TRBJ1-1; D not resolved. Germline CDR1 MDHEN, CDR2 SYDVKM. The germline V and J ends were trimmed by 2 bases and 1 base, with 11 bases remaining between them. The CDR3 contains 15 residues. Drawing the rest from reference TRBV28 and TRBJ1-1, the complete variable domain is DVKVTQSSRYLVKRTGEKVFLECVQDMDHENMFWYRQDPGLGLRLIYFSYDVKMKEKGDIPEGYSVSREKKERFSLILESASTNQTSMYLCASSLNQDGNTEAFFGQGTRLTVV.

The CDR3 is CASSDEGYTEAFF. The CDR3 DNA reads as TGTGCCAGCAGTGACGAGGGCTACACTGAAGCTTTCTTT. The chain carries TRBV2 and TRBJ1-1; D is unclear. CDR1 and CDR2 from the germline V gene are SNHLY and FYNNEI. The CDR3 spans 13 residues. Trimming cost V 3 bases and J 3 bases, with 8 bases left between them.

CDR3: CSARDGTKEQFF. In nucleotides, the CDR3 is TGCAGTGCTAGAGATGGGACTAAGGAGCAGTTCTTC. This chain joins TRBV20-1 and TRBJ2-1, with 7 bases fitting TRBD2. The CDR3 length is 12 residues. Germline V gene sequence: CDR1 DFQATT, CDR2 SNEGSKA (reference sequence). Germline trimming cut 0 bases from V and 10 bases from J; bases unmatched to any gene: 3.